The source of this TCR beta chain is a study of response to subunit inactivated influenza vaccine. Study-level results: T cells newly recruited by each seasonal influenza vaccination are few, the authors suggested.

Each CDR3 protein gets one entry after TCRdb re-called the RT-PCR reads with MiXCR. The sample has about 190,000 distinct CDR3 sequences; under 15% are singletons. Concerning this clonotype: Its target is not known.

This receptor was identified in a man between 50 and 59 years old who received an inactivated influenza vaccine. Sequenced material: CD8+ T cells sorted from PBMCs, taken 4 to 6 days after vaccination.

CDR3 DNA sequence: TGCGCCAGCAGTGAGTGGACCGGGACGGTGACCTACGAGCAGTACTTC. It is translated as CASSEWTGTVTYEQYF. The V and J genes are TRBV10-2 and TRBJ2-7; the D gene could be TRBD1 or TRBD2 (5 bases each). Trimming pared 1 base from V and 2 bases from J, leaving 15 bases between. The CDR3 runs 16 residues. CDR1 and CDR2 (germline): WSHSY, SAAADI.